This TCR beta chain originates from a study of cytomegalovirus exposure and HLA in healthy donors. Study-wide results and limits: According to an earlier analysis, most TCR beta V segments yielded productive rearrangements about 90% or about 30% of the time.

This CDR3 region has 17 residues. Germline CDR1 is SGHNT and CDR2 is YYREEE (reference sequence). V lost 3 bases to trimming and J lost 8 bases, with 26 bases between them. The PCR employed 60 Vbeta primers together with 13 Jbeta primers. Clones were sequenced by immunoSEQ multiplex PCR, and TCRdb holds only the in-frame ones, with some missing. Its table lists roughly 73,000 clones. For this clone: Its antigen is undetermined.

J is TRBJ1-2 and V is TRBV5-4; a possible D gene is TRBD1 (5 bases). The sequenced sample was PBMCs. The TCR comes from a man between 50 and 59 years old in good health and CMV-seropositive. The DNA of the CDR3 is TGTGCCAGCAGCTCCGACCGAGCGGGGGTGCTTTGGGACGGCTACACCTTC. Translated: CASSSDRAGVLWDGYTF.